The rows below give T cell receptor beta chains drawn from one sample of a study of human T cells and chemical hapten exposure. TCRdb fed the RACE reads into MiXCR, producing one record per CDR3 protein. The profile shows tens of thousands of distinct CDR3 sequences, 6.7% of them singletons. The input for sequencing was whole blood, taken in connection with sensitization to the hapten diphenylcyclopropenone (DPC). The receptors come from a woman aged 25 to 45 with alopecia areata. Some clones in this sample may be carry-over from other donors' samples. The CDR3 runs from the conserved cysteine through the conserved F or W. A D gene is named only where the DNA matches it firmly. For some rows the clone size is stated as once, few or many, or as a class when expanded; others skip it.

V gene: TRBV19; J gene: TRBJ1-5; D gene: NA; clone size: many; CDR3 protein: CASSTWTIQPQHF; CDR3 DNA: TGTGCCAGTAGTACTTGGACAATCCAGCCCCAGCATTTT
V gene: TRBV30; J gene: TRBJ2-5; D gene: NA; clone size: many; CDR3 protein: CAYRAGETQYF; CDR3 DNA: TGTGCCTACAGGGCTGGAGAGACCCAGTACTTC
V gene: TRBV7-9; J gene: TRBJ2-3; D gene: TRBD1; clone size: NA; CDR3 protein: CASSPHPRTGLNTDTQYF; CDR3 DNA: TGTGCCAGCAGCCCGCACCCCCGGACAGGATTAAACACAGATACGCAGTATTTT
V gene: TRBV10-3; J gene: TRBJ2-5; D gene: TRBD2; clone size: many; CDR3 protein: CAISDSTSGGLQETQYF; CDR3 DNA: TGTGCCATCAGTGACTCTACTAGCGGGGGCCTCCAAGAGACCCAGTACTTC
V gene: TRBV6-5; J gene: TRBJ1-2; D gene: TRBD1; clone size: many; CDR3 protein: CASSYSRTGYGYTF; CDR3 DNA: TGTGCCAGCAGTTACTCGAGGACAGGCTATGGCTACACCTTC
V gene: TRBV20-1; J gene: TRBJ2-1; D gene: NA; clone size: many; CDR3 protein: CSALSPPEQFF; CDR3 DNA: TGCAGTGCTCTGAGCCCCCCTGAGCAGTTCTTC
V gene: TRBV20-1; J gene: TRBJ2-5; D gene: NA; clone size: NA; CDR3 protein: CSAPTRDPPQKTQYF; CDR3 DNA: TGCAGTGCGCCAACGAGGGACCCTCCGCAAAAGACCCAGTACTTC
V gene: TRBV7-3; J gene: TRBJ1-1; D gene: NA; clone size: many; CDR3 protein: CASSPMTGILNTEAFF; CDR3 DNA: TGTGCCAGCAGCCCTATGACAGGAATTCTGAACACTGAAGCTTTCTTT
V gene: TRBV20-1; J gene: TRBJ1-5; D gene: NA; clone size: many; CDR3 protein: CSARNQSRNQPQHF; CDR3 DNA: TGCAGTGCTAGGAACCAGTCCCGCAATCAGCCCCAGCATTTT
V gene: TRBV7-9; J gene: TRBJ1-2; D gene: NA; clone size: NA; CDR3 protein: CASSFSGDGYTF; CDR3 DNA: TGTGCCAGCAGCTTTTCGGGGGACGGCTACACCTTC
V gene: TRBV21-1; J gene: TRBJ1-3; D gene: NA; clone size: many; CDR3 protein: CASSKSGPTALSGNTIYF; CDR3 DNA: TGTGCCAGCAGCAAATCGGGCCCCACGGCCCTGTCTGGAAACACCATATATTTT
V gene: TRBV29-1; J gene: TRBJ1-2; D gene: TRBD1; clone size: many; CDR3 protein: CSVEDYRGGYTF; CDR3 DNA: TGCAGCGTTGAAGATTACAGGGGTGGCTACACCTTC
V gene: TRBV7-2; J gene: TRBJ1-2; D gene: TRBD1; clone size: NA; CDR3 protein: CASRKSGRTGGLYGYTF; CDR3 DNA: TGTGCCAGCAGGAAATCCGGACGGACAGGGGGGCTTTATGGCTACACCTTC
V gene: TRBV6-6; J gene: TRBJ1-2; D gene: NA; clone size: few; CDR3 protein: CASSYSRGSAYGYTF; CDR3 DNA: TGTGCCAGCAGTTACTCGAGGGGGTCTGCTTATGGCTACACCTTC
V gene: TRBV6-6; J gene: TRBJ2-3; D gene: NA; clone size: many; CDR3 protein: CASSRQGGGTDTQYF; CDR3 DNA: TGTGCCAGCAGTCGACAGGGAGGGGGCACAGATACGCAGTATTTT
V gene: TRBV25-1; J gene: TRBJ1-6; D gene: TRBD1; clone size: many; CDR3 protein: CASSEPGQGSYSPLHF; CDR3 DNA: TGTGCCAGCAGTGAACCGGGACAGGGATCTTATTCACCCCTCCACTTT
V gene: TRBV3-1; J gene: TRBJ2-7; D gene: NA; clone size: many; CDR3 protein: CASSRPGTPLDF; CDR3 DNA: TGTGCCAGCAGCCGGCCCGGGACCCCCTTGGACTTC
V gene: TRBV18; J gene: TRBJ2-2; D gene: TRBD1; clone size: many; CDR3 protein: CASSPTGGRDTGELFF; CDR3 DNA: TGTGCCAGCTCACCGACAGGGGGCCGGGACACCGGGGAGCTGTTTTTT
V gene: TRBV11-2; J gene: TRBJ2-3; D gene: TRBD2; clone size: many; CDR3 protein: CASSLVPGGGPPDTQYF; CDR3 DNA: TGTGCCAGCAGCTTAGTTCCGGGGGGGGGACCCCCAGATACGCAGTATTTT
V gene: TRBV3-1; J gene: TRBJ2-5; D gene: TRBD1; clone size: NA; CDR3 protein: CASSQAGGETQYF; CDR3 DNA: TGTGCCAGCAGCCAAGCAGGGGGAGAGACCCAGTACTTC
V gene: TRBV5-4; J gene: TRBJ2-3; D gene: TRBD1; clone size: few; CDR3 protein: CASSLDRQGARAADTQYF; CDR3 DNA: TGTGCCAGCAGCTTAGATCGACAGGGGGCGAGGGCTGCAGATACGCAGTATTTT
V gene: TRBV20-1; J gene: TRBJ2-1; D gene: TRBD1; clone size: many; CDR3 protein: CSANLDRGVANEQFF; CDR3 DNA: TGCAGTGCTAACCTGGACAGGGGCGTTGCGAATGAGCAGTTCTTC
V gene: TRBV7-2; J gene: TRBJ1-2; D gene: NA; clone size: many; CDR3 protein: CASSLQANYGYTF; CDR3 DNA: TGTGCCAGCAGCTTACAGGCTAACTATGGCTACACCTTC
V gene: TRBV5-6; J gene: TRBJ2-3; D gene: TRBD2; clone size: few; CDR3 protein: CASSSSGGMDTQYF; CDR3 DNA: TGTGCCAGCAGCTCTAGCGGGGGTATGGATACGCAGTATTTT
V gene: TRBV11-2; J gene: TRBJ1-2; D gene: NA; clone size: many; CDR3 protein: CASSPEPGYPYGYTF; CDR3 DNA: TGTGCCAGCAGCCCAGAACCCGGCTATCCCTATGGCTACACCTTC
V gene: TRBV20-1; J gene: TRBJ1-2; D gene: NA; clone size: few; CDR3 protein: CSARLQDYGYTF; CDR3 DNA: TGCAGTGCTAGGCTACAGGACTATGGCTACACCTTC
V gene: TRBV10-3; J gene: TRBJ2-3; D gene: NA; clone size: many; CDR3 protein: CAISGDGGSATQYF; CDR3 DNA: TGTGCCATCAGTGGGGATGGGGGGTCGGCTACGCAGTATTTT
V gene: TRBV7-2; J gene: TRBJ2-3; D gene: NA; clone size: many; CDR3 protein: CASSLGRGDTQYF; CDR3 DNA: TGTGCCAGCAGCTTAGGTAGAGGAGATACGCAGTATTTT
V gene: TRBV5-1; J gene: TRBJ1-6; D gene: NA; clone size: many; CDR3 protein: CASSSRPGQEPLHF; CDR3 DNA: TGCGCCAGCAGCTCCCGACCGGGTCAGGAGCCCCTCCACTTT
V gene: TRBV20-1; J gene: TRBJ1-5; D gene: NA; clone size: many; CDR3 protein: CSARVIAGRGQPQHF; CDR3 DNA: TGCAGTGCTAGAGTGATTGCAGGGAGGGGACAGCCCCAGCATTTT
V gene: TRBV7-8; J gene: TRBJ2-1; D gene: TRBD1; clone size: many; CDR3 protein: CASSLPAKGGPHNEQFF; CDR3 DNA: TGTGCCAGCAGCCTCCCGGCGAAAGGGGGCCCTCACAATGAGCAGTTCTTC
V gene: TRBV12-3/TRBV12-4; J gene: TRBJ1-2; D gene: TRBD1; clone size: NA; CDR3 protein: CASSRQGDYGYTF; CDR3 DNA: TGTGCCAGCAGTCGACAGGGGGACTATGGCTACACCTTC
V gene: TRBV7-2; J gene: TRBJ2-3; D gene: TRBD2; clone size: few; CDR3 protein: CASSLNGGATDTQYF; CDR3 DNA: TGTGCCAGCAGCTTAAACGGGGGGGCCACAGATACGCAGTATTTT
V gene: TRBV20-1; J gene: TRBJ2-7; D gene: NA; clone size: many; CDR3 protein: CSARDRAASYEQYF; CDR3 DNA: TGCAGTGCTAGAGATCGGGCAGCCTCCTACGAGCAGTACTTC
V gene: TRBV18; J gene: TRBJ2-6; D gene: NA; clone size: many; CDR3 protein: CASSPSWGSGANVLTF; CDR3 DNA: TGTGCCAGCTCACCATCGTGGGGGTCTGGGGCCAACGTCCTGACTTTC
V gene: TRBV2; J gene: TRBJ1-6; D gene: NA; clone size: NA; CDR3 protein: CASSEQGSYNSPLHF; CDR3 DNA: TGTGCCAGCAGTGAGCAGGGCTCCTATAATTCACCCCTCCACTTT
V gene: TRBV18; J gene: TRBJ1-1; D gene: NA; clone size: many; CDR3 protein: CASSPSAANTEAFF; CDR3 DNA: TGTGCCAGCTCACCGTCGGCGGCGAACACTGAAGCTTTCTTT
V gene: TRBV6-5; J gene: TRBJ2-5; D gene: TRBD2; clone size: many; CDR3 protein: CASSYSPSGGQETQYF; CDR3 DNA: TGTGCCAGCAGTTACTCTCCTAGCGGGGGGCAAGAGACCCAGTACTTC
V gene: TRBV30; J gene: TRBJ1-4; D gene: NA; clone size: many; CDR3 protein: CAWSERLRTPTNEKLFF; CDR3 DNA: TGTGCCTGGAGTGAACGCCTCCGGACTCCAACTAATGAAAAACTGTTTTTT
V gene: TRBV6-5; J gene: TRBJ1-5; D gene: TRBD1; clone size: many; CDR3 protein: CASSLQGAANQPQHF; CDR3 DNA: TGTGCCAGCAGTTTACAGGGGGCCGCCAATCAGCCCCAGCATTTT
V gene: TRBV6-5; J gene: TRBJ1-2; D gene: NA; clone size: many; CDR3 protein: CASSYSSADNYGYTF; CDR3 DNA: TGTGCCAGCAGTTACTCGTCGGCAGATAACTATGGCTACACCTTC
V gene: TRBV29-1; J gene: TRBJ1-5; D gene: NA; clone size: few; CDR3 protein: CSVEEQDSNQPQHF; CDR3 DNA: TGCAGCGTTGAAGAACAGGATAGCAATCAGCCCCAGCATTTT
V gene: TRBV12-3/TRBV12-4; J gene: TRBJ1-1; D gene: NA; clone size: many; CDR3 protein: CASSFPGEMYTEAFF; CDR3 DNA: TGTGCCAGCAGTTTCCCAGGAGAGATGTACACTGAAGCTTTCTTT
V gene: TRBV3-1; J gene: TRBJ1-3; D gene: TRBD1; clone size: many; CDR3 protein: CASSQADRISGNTIYF; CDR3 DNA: TGTGCCAGCAGCCAAGCGGACAGGATTTCTGGAAACACCATATATTTT
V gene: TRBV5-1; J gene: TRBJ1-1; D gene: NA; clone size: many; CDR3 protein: CASSLSIPYTEAFF; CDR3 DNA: TGCGCCAGCAGCTTATCTATACCTTACACTGAAGCTTTCTTT
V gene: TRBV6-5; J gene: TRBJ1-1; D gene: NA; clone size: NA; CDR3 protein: CASSWVRGLETTTTEAFF; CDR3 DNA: TGTGCCAGCAGTTGGGTCCGGGGTTTAGAAACTACGACGACTGAAGCTTTCTTT
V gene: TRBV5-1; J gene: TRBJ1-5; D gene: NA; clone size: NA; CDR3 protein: CASSLSGNNQPQHF; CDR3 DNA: TGCGCCAGCAGCTTGTCAGGAAACAATCAGCCCCAGCATTTT
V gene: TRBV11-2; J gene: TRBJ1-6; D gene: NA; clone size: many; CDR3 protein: CASSLGSYNSPLHF; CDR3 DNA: TGTGCCAGCAGCTTAGGGTCCTATAATTCACCCCTCCACTTT
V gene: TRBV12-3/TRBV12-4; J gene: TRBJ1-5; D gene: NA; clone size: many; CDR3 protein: CASSLDRSSNQPQHF; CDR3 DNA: TGTGCCAGCAGCCTAGATCGGTCTAGCAATCAGCCCCAGCATTTT
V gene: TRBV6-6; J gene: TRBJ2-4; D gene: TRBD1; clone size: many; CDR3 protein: CASRTGVNIQYF; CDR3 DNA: TGTGCCTCTAGGACAGGGGTAAACATTCAGTACTTC
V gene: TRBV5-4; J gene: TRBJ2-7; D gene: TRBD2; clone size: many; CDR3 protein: CASSLKLSSGEDEQYF; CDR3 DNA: TGTGCCAGCAGCTTGAAACTCTCCAGCGGGGAGGACGAGCAGTACTTC
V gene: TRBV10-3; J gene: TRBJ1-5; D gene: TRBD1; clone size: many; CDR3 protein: CAISATGGRNQPQHF; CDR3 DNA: TGTGCCATCAGTGCGACAGGGGGCCGGAATCAGCCCCAGCATTTT
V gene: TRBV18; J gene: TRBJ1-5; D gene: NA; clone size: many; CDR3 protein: CASSKRHAYSNQPQHF; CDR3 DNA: TGTGCCAGCTCAAAACGTCACGCATATAGCAATCAGCCCCAGCATTTT
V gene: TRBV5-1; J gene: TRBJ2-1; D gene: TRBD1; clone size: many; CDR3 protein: CASRADTGVEQFF; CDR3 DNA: TGCGCCAGCAGGGCTGATACAGGGGTTGAGCAGTTCTTC
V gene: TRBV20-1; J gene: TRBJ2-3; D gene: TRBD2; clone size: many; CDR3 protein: CSAERTSMDTQYF; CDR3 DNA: TGCAGTGCTGAGAGGACTAGTATGGATACGCAGTATTTT
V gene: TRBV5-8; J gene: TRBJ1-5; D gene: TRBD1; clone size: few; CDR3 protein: CASSIGYRGPNQPQHF; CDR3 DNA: TGTGCCAGCAGCATTGGATACAGGGGCCCCAATCAGCCCCAGCATTTT
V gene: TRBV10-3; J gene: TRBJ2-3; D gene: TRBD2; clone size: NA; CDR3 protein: CAIESGASTDTQYF; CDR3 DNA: TGTGCCATCGAAAGCGGGGCTAGCACAGATACGCAGTATTTT
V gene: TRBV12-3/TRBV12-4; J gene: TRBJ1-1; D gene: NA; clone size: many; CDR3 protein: CASSLSSGVARAFF; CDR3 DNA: TGTGCCAGCAGTTTATCTTCAGGGGTGGCGAGGGCTTTCTTT
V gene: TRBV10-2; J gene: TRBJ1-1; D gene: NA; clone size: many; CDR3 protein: CASSELEENTEAFF; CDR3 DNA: TGCGCCAGCAGTGAGTTGGAGGAAAACACTGAAGCTTTCTTT